The entry below describes one T cell receptor (beta chain). The antigen remains undetermined. The sample originates from a study of T cell responses to AZD1222 COVID-19 vaccine. Here immunoSEQ multiplex PCR was the method, and the copy in TCRdb shows in-frame clones only, minus some. The data contain approximately 130,000 clones, 80% to 95% of them seen just once; the ten biggest clones take up over 4%. Germline CDR1 is KGHSH and CDR2 is LQKENI. The V end lost 2 bases, the J end lost 2 bases, and 12 bases lay between the germline ends. This CDR3 has 15 residues. Study results and limitations: CD4 TCRs linked to vaccination spanned spike, dominating at 160-218 and 743-854. Clonal diversity may have been underestimated, and the donors were mostly white British, with more females than males. Among spike-specific TCRs, nearly half reportedly target unmutated variant regions. Spike-specific TCR breadth and depth both grew after two AZD1222 doses.

V and J are TRBV18 and TRBJ1-2, with D perhaps TRBD1 (5 bases). This receptor was identified in an adult who received the MenACWY meningococcal vaccine as a control. The sample consisted of peripheral blood, taken 28 days after the second dose of the MenACWY control vaccine. DNA of the CDR3: TGTGCCAGCTCACCAGGGCGGACAAGGAACTATGGCTACACCTTC. Translating it yields CASSPGRTRNYGYTF.